The clone carrying this T cell receptor beta chain was seen just once. The target antigen is unknown. At survey level, the immunoSEQ assay was run in its v3.0 version. Repertoires were generated with immunoSEQ multiplex PCR, while TCRdb's copy carries only in-frame clones and drops some. The sample includes tens of thousands of clones, 75% to 90% of them seen just once. This entry comes from a study of long-term antiretroviral therapy in people with HIV. The study, taken as a whole, reports: Compared with controls, HIV repertoires showed narrower CDR3 length ranges. Pre-ART-expanded clones dominated the repertoire at all time points. Despite increasing after ART, diversity remained lower than that of transplant donor controls. ART adherence was not documented, and neither viral resistance nor therapy changes had any data.

Trimming removed 0 bases from V and 2 bases from J, with 6 bases in between. This CDR3 has 14 amino acids. Germline-derived CDR1 and CDR2 are MGHRA and YSYEKL. This sample comprised unsorted PBMCs, obtained 1.2 years after starting antiretroviral therapy. The genes are TRBV4-1 and TRBJ2-3; no firm D call. The clonotype was recovered from a woman aged 40-49 years with HIV. Here the CDR3 DNA reads TGCGCCAGCAGCCAAGAAGGGTTCACAGATACGCAGTATTTT. Amino acids: CASSQEGFTDTQYF.